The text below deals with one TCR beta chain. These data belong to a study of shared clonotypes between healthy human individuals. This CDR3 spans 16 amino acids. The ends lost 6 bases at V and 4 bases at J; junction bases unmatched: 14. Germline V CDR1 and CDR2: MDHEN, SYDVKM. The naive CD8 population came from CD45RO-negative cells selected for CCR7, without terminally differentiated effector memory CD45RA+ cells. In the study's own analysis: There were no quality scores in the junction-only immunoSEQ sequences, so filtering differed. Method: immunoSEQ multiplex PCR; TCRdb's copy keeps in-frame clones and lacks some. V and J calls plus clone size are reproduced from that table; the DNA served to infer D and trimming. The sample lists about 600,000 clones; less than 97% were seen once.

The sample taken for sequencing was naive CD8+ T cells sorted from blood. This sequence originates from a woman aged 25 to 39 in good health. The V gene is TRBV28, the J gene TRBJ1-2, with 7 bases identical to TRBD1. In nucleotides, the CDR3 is TGTGCCAGCAGGCCCACCGGGACAGCCAACTCCTATGGCTACACCTTC. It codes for CASRPTGTANSYGYTF.